This T cell receptor (beta chain) stems from a study of T-cell memory formation after mild COVID-19 (dated by TCRdb to the early 2020s). Looking at the study overall: Most TCR sequence clusters were specific to one of the two donors. T-cell clones expanding and contracting after mild COVID-19 in a couple of donors were tracked by longitudinal TCRalpha and TCRbeta repertoire sequencing. The cohort was made up of two young adult volunteers, one female and one male, who were previously healthy. What the study reported, not specific to this receptor: Only a couple of mild cases were covered in the study, and larger cohorts including severe cases with pre-infection samples were considered necessary. Some responding clones were found in pre-infection memory, which suggests that pre-existing cross-reactive memory T cells took part in the SARS-CoV-2 response. Clones contracting from day 15 to 85 had balanced CD4/CD8 phenotypes, while a second wave expanding from day 15 to 37 was biased towards CD4+. SARS-CoV-2 specificity of the second-wave clones peaking on day 37 was not confirmed. Contracting CD4+ clones turned up mainly in the CM and EM memory subsets, whereas EMRA was where CD8+ clones were enriched.

V loses 4 bases, J loses 3 bases, and the germline ends lie 10 bases apart. Looking up the germline V gene (reference sequence) yields CDR1 SGHNT and CDR2 YYREEE. CDR3 length: 13 amino acids, cysteine to phenylalanine. The only DNA kept is the CDR3, 39 bases in frame from the first base. PBMCs were isolated by Ficoll-Paque density gradient centrifugation. TCRdb lists the instrument as Illumina NovaSeq 6000. cDNA libraries for TCRalpha and TCRbeta were prepared by 5'RACE using constant-segment primers, with sample barcodes and unique molecular identifiers added. Trizol reagent was used to extract RNA from every sample. Library amplification was performed in two PCR steps, and a second sample barcode and Illumina TruSeq adapters were introduced in the second step. The libraries were sequenced on an Illumina NovaSeq using 2 x 150 bp paired-end reads. Under the source paper's analysis protocol: Demultiplexing of reads and collapsing into UMI-guided consensus sequences were performed with migec v1.2.7. With mixcr v2.1.11, UMI consensuses were aligned to TRA and TRB V and J templates and assembled into clonotypes. A clonotype was counted as expanded or contracted only when both edgeR and NoisET called the clonotype significant, with the noise models trained on biological replicates. For edgeR calls, the thresholds were a false discovery rate-adjusted p below 0.01 and a log2 fold-change of 1. As an exploratory analysis of dynamics, PCA with hierarchical clustering was applied to max-normalized trajectories of the 1000 most abundant clonotypes. Each responding clone was given a CD4 or CD8 phenotype based on the CD4+ and CD8+ repertoires, which had been sequenced separately. TCRdb passed the public sequencing reads through fastp at Q25 and MiXCR, retaining productive beta sequences. Rows are unified per CDR3 protein, each entry keeping the most common DNA and genes. The V and J calls reflect TCRdb's pipeline rather than the authors' work. The sample table holds roughly 250,000 distinct CDR3 sequences, of which about a sixth were seen once. Approximately 3.6% of the sample comes from the top ten.

This clonotype was counted at least ten times. Its antigen specificity is not known. Per-base quality was not reported, and no clone a single base away is much larger than it. The rearranged segments are TRBV5-4 and TRBJ1-1, with the D segment identity uncertain. Sequencing was carried out using PBMCs or a T cell subset sorted from them (not recorded which). This clonotype was sampled from a man between 18 and 35 years old who had mild COVID-19 (a few samples of this study predate the infection). The sample titles of this study are shuffled in the database, so cell type and time point are left out; the donor was told from shared clones. The DNA is TGTGCCAGCAGCCTAGGGAGGGACACTGAAGCTTTCTTT. The translation is CASSLGRDTEAFF. The reference TRBV5-4 and TRBJ1-1 proteins fill in what lies around the CDR3, so the full variable domain reads ETGVTQSPTHLIKTRGQQVTLRCSSQSGHNTVSWYQQALGQGPQFIFQYYREEENGRGNFPPRFSGLQFPNYSSELNVNALELDDSALYLCASSLGRDTEAFFGQGTRLTVV.